This is a list of T cell receptor beta chains from one sample in a study of beta chain features in type 1 diabetes. The repertoire was sequenced with immunoSEQ multiplex PCR; TCRdb's copy has only in-frame clones and lacks some. The sample shows 680,000 or so clones, about an eighth of them seen only once. Sequences were obtained from naive CD4+ T cells from blood. All receptors come from a man younger than 35 with type 1 diabetes. Both conserved end residues are part of each CDR3. Fields, in order: D gene, V gene, clone size, J gene, CDR3 protein, CDR3 DNA. D genes are given only for firm matches. Clone size is not always given. Where it is, it says once, few, many or a class for expanded clones.

D: TRBD1
V: TRBV7-6
size: -
J: TRBJ1-5
CDR3: CASSLGQGLRGNQPQHF
DNA: TGTGCCAGCAGCCTGGGACAGGGCCTCCGGGGCAATCAGCCCCAGCATTTT

D: -
V: TRBV6-4
size: few
J: TRBJ2-1
CDR3: CASSPRMSKVHEQFF
DNA: TGTGCCAGCAGCCCAAGGATGTCCAAGGTCCATGAGCAGTTCTTC

D: -
V: TRBV18
size: -
J: TRBJ1-2
CDR3: CASSPRGDFNYGYTF
DNA: TGTGCCAGCTCACCAAGGGGAGACTTTAACTATGGCTACACCTTC

D: -
V: TRBV19
size: -
J: TRBJ2-2
CDR3: CASSSGHNTGELFF
DNA: TGTGCCAGTAGTTCGGGACACAACACCGGGGAGCTGTTTTTT

D: -
V: TRBV13
size: -
J: TRBJ1-3
CDR3: CASSPRGYSGNTIYF
DNA: TGTGCCAGCAGCCCCAGGGGTTACTCTGGAAACACCATATATTTT

D: TRBD1
V: TRBV27
size: few
J: TRBJ2-7
CDR3: CASSRAGTVNYEQYF
DNA: TGTGCCAGCTCAAGAGCCGGGACAGTAAACTACGAGCAGTACTTC

D: -
V: TRBV19
size: few
J: TRBJ2-5
CDR3: CASSTDSWGETQYF
DNA: TGTGCCAGTAGTACGGACTCCTGGGGAGAGACCCAGTACTTC

D: -
V: TRBV30
size: -
J: TRBJ1-3
CDR3: CACTSGGAGNTIYF
DNA: TGTGCCTGCACATCGGGGGGAGCGGGAAACACCATATATTTT

D: TRBD1
V: TRBV27
size: -
J: TRBJ1-3
CDR3: CASSLGQGVVNTIYF
DNA: TGTGCCAGCAGTTTAGGACAGGGGGTCGTAAACACCATATATTTT

D: -
V: TRBV5-1
size: -
J: TRBJ1-1
CDR3: CASSRGLGNTEAFF
DNA: TGCGCCAGCAGCCGTGGACTGGGGAACACTGAAGCTTTCTTT